Following are 17 T cell receptor beta chains from one sample sequenced in a study of OX40 agonist ivuxolimab in advanced cancers. The assay was immunoSEQ multiplex PCR, and TCRdb's table has in-frame clones only and misses some. The sample holds 30,000 to 45,000 clones, about 87% seen once. Specimen: CD4+ or CD8+ T cells sorted from blood, collected in a trial of the OX40 agonist ivuxolimab. The receptors come from an adult with an advanced solid tumor such as melanoma, head and neck, liver or kidney cancer.

The chain links TRBV18 to TRBJ1-5; 10 bases are a match to TRBD1. Germline V CDR1 and CDR2: KGHSH, LQKENI. The CDR3 runs 16 residues. V gave up 3 bases and J gave up 9 bases; unmatched junction bases: 11. CDR3 nucleotide sequence: TGTGCCAGCTCACCGACGGACAGGGGGGAGGGTTGGCCCCAGCATTTT. This sequence encodes CASSPTDRGEGWPQHF.

This clone was counted a single time. This CDR3 is CSVEQGGGKVINEQFF. In DNA form, the CDR3 reads TGCAGCGTTGAACAGGGAGGTGGGAAGGTGATCAATGAGCAGTTCTTC. V is TRBV29-1 and J is TRBJ2-1; a possible D gene is TRBD2 (6 bases). Between the trimmed V and J ends, which lost 2 bases and 6 bases, there was a span of 20 bases. The CDR3 runs 16 residues. Germline V gene data show CDR1 as SQVTM and CDR2 as ANQGSEA.

V gene TRBV29-1 combines with J gene TRBJ1-4; D remains ambiguous. The CDR3 contains 13 residues. Germline loops: CDR1 SQVTM, CDR2 ANQGSEA. Trimming pared 4 bases from V and 2 bases from J, leaving 8 bases between. The CDR3 DNA is TGCAGCGTTGTGAAGGAGACTAATGAAAAACTGTTTTTT. Translating it yields CSVVKETNEKLFF.

In the case of this clone: One junction end disagrees with the germline gene, perhaps due to a read error. This rearrangement joins TRBV28 to TRBJ2-7; 8 positions match TRBD2. There are 13 residues in the CDR3. Germline V lookup: CDR1 MDHEN, CDR2 SYDVKM. In nucleotides, the CDR3 is TGTGCCAGCAGATGGACTAGCTCCCACGAGCAGTACTTC. It yields the protein CASRWTSSHEQYF.

CDR3 coding DNA: TGTGCCAGCTCACCACCTAGTACATATGGAAACACCATATATTTT. This gives the protein CASSPPSTYGNTIYF. This chain links TRBV18 with TRBJ1-3; unclear D gene. Germline CDR1 and CDR2: KGHSH and LQKENI. V was clipped by 0 bases and J by 3 bases, with 9 bases between them. CDR3 size: 15 residues. Full variable domain (remainder filled in from reference TRBV18 and TRBJ1-3): NAGVMQNPRHLVRRRGQEARLRCSPMKGHSHVYWYRQLPEEGLKFMVYLQKENIIDESGMPKERFSAEFPKEGPSILRIQQVVRGDSAAYFCASSPPSTYGNTIYFGEGSWLTVV.

This clone was recorded once. The chain uses TRBV21-1 and TRBJ2-5; the D segment call TRBD1 is taken from the table without a DNA check. The tail of the sequence fits TRBJ2-7 better, so the J call may be wrong. TRBV21-1 is a listed pseudogene. CDR3 length: 11 residues. The CDR3 region is CASTNRGEQYF. The CDR3 DNA sequence: TGTGCCAGCACGAACAGGGGCGAGCAGTACTTC.

This rearrangement joins TRBV5-1 to TRBJ2-4; 10 bases are a match to TRBD2. V trimming: 1 base; J trimming: 1 base; junction bases outside the gene matches: 2. The CDR3 contains 16 residues. CDR1 is SGHRS, CDR2 YFSETQ, per germline. This CDR3 reads CASSLTSGVAKNIQYF. In DNA, the CDR3 is TGCGCCAGCAGCTTGACTAGCGGGGTCGCCAAAAACATTCAGTACTTC.

V usage is TRBV5-8 and J usage is TRBJ1-1; D is unclear. This CDR3 comprises 15 residues. Germline CDR1 reads SGHTS; CDR2 reads YDEGEE. V lost 4 bases and J 4 bases, leaving 17 bases between the germline ends. CDR3 protein: CASSLYTRSGTEAFF. In nucleotides, the CDR3 is TGTGCCAGCAGCCTTTATACAAGGTCGGGCACTGAAGCTTTCTTT.

The chain links TRBV18 to TRBJ2-3, with TRBD1 as a possible D gene (5 bases). Per the germline V gene, CDR1 is KGHSH and CDR2 is LQKENI. The CDR3 contains 16 residues. Trimming stripped 0 bases from V and 1 base from J, with 11 bases between. CDR3: CASSPPDNRGTDTQYF. The CDR3 nucleotides read TGTGCCAGCTCACCACCGGACAACCGTGGCACAGATACGCAGTATTTT.

V and J are TRBV18 and TRBJ1-2, with 9 bases identical to TRBD1. This CDR3 has 13 amino acids. Germline V lookup: CDR1 KGHSH, CDR2 LQKENI. Trimming took 3 bases from V and 13 from J; bases not matched to a gene: 9. This CDR3 is CASSPKQDRGSTF. The CDR3 bases are TGTGCCAGCTCACCGAAACAAGACAGGGGGAGCACCTTC.

The chain has TRBV7-3 and TRBJ2-1; 11 nucleotides align to TRBD2. Trimming cost V 0 bases and J 8 bases; bases outside gene matches: 3. Looked up from germline, CDR1 is SGHTA and CDR2 is FQGTGA. This CDR3 contains 15 residues. The CDR3 protein is CASSLTTSGVDEQFF. CDR3 nucleotide sequence: TGTGCCAGCAGCTTAACGACTAGCGGGGTGGATGAGCAGTTCTTC.

The chain joins TRBV29-1 to TRBJ2-5, with a tentative D call TRBD2 (6 bases). Trimming removed 7 bases at V and 5 bases at J, with 14 bases between. The CDR3 length is 12 residues. CDR1 SQVTM and CDR2 ANQGSEA come from the germline V gene. CDR3 sequence reads: CSAGRGGETQYF. DNA of the CDR3: TGCAGCGCGGGTCGGGGAGGCGAGACCCAGTACTTC.

This clone was counted between two and nine times. This sequence joins TRBV5-1 and TRBJ2-2; D is possibly TRBD1 (6 bases). The CDR3 has 15 residues. From germline, CDR1 is SGHRS and CDR2 YFSETQ. V was clipped by 4 bases and J by 4 bases, with 14 bases between them. For the CDR3, the DNA is TGCGCCAGCAGCCCCTTGACAGGCCCCACCGGGGAGCTGTTTTTT. Protein: CASSPLTGPTGELFF.

V is TRBV5-1 and J is TRBJ1-2, with 10 bases fitting TRBD1. The CDR3 runs to 15 residues. V trimming: 4 bases; J trimming: 3 bases; junction bases outside the gene matches: 6. Germline V gene lookup returns CDR1 SGHRS and CDR2 YFSETQ. This CDR3 reads CASSPTGTGDYGYTF. The CDR3 bases are TGCGCCAGCAGCCCAACCGGGACAGGGGACTATGGCTACACCTTC.

The chain is built from TRBV6-1 and TRBJ1-1, with D unresolved. The CDR3 consists of 14 residues. Trimming shortened V by 2 bases and J by 0 bases, and 7 bases separated the two germline ends. The germline V gene encodes CDR1 MNHNS and CDR2 SASEGT. The CDR3, as DNA: TGTGCCAGCAGTGAACCCGCCATGAACACTGAAGCTTTCTTT. Amino acid sequence: CASSEPAMNTEAFF.

The chain uses TRBV5-4 and TRBJ2-7; possibly TRBD1 for D (6 bases). The CDR3 consists of 14 residues. Germline V gene lookup returns CDR1 SGHNT and CDR2 YYREEE (reference sequence). V was clipped by 1 base and J by 2 bases, with 10 bases between them. The CDR3 region is CASSLYAGAYEQYF. DNA of the CDR3: TGTGCCAGCAGCTTGTACGCAGGGGCCTACGAGCAGTACTTC.

V gene TRBV2 combines with J gene TRBJ2-1; no firm D call. The germline V and J ends were trimmed by 3 bases and 14 bases, with 8 bases remaining between them. From germline, CDR1 is SNHLY and CDR2 FYNNEI. This CDR3 has 10 residues. The CDR3 DNA follows: TGTGCCAGCAGTGATATAGATGAGTTCTTC. This codes for CASSDIDEFF.